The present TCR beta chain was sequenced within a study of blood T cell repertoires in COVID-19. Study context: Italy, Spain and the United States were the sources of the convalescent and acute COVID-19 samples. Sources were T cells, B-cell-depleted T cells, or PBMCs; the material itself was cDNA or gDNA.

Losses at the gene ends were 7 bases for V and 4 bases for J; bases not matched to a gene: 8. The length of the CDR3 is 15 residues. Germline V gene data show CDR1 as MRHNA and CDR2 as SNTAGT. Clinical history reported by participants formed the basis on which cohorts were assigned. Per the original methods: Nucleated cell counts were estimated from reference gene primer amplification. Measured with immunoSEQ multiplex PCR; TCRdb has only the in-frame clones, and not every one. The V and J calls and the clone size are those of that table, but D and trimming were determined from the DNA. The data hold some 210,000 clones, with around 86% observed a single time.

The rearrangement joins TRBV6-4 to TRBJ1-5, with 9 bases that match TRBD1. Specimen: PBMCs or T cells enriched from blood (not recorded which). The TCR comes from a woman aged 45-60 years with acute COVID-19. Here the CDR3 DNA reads TGTGCCAGCAAAATCCGGGACAGGGCTAATCAGCCCCAGCATTTT. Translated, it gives CASKIRDRANQPQHF.